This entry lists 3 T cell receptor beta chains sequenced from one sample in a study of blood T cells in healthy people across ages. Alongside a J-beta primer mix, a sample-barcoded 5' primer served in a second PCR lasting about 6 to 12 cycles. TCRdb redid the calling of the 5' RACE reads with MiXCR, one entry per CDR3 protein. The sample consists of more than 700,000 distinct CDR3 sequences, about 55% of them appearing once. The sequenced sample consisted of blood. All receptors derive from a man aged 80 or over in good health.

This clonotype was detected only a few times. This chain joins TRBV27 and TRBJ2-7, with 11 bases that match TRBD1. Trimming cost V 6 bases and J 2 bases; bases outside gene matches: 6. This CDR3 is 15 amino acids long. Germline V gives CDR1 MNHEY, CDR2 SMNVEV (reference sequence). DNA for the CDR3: TGTGCCAGCAGCCCGGACAGGGGGCGCACCTACGAGCAGTACTTC. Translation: CASSPDRGRTYEQYF.

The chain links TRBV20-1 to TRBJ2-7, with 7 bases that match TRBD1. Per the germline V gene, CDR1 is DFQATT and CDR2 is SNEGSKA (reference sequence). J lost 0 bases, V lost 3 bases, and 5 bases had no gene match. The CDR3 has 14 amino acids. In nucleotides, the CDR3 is TGCAGTGCTAGGGGACAGCAACACTCCTACGAGCAGTACTTC. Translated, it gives CSARGQQHSYEQYF.

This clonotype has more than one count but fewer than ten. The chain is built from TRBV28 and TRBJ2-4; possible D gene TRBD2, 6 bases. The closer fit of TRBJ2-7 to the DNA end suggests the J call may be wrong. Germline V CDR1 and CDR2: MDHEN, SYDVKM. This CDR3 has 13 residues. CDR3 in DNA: TGTGCCAGCAGACCTGGGGGGAGTTACGAGCAGTACTTC. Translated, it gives CASRPGGSYEQYF.